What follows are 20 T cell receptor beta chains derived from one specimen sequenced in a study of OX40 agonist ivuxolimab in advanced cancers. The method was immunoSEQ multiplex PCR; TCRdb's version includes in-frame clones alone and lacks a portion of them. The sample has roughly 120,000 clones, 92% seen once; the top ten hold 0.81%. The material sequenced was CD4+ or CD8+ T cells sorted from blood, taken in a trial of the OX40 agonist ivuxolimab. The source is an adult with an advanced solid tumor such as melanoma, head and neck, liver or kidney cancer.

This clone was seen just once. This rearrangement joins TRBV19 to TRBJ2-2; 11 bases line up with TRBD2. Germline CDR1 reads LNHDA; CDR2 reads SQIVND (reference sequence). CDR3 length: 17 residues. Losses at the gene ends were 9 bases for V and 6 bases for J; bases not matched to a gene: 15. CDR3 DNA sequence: TGTGCCAGCGCCGGGGGACTAGCGGCCGTCTGGCCCGGGGAGCTGTTTTTT. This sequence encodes CASAGGLAAVWPGELFF.

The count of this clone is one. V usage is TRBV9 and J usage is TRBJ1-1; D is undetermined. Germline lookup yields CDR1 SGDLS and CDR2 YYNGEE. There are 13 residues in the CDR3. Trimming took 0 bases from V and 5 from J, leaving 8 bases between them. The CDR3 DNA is TGTGCCAGCAGCGTAGCCGGGTGGACTGAAGCTTTCTTT. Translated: CASSVAGWTEAFF.

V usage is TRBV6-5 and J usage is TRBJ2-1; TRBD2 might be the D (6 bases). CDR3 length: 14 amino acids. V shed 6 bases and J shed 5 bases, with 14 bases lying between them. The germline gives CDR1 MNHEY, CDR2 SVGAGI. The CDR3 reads CASRPWRVNNEQFF. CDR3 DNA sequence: TGTGCCAGCAGGCCCTGGAGGGTTAACAATGAGCAGTTCTTC.

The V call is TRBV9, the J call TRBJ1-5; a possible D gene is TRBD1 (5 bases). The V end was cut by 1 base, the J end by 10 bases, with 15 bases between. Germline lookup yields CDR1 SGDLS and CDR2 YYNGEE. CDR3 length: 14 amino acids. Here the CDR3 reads CASSVSGDRDPQHF. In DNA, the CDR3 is TGTGCCAGCAGCGTATCCGGGGACCGAGATCCCCAGCATTTT.

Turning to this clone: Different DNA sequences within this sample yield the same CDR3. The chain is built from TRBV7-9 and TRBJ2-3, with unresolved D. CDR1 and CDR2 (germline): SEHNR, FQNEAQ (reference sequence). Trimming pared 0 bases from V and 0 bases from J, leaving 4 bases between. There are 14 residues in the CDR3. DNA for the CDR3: TGTGCCAGCAGCTTAGCAGGCAGCACAGATACGCAGTATTTT. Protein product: CASSLAGSTDTQYF.

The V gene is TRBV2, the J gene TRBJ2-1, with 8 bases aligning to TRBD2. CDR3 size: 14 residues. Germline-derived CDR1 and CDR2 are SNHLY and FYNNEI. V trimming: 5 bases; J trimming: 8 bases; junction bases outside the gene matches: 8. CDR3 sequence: CASSPRLTSDEQFF. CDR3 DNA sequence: TGTGCCAGCAGTCCACGGTTGACTAGCGATGAGCAGTTCTTC.

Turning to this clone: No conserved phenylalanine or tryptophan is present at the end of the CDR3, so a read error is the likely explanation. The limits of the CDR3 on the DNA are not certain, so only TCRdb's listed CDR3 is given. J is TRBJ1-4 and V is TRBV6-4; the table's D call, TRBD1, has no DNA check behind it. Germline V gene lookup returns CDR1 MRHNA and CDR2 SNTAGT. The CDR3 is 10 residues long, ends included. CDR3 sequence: CASREGTGKG.

The CDR3 coding sequence is TGTGCCAGCAGCCAAGAAACTAGCGCAGCCAACAATGAGCAGTTCTTC. Protein product: CASSQETSAANNEQFF. The rearrangement links TRBV4-2 to TRBJ2-1, with 7 bases identical to TRBD2. Germline V CDR1 and CDR2: LGHNA, YNFKEQ. The ends lost 0 bases at V and 5 bases at J; junction bases unmatched: 7. CDR3 length: 16 residues.

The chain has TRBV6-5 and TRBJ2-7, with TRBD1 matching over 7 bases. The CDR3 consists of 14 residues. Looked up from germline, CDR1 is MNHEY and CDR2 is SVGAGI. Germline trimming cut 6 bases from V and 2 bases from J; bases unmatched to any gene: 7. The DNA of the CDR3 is TGTGCCAGCAGCCCGACAGGGAAACCCTACGAGCAGTACTTC. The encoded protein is CASSPTGKPYEQYF.

CDR3 region: CASSSRSGQDYGYTF. The CDR3 DNA reads TGTGCCAGCAGTTCCCGCTCGGGACAGGACTATGGCTACACCTTC. The genes are TRBV6-6 and TRBJ1-2; 8 nucleotides agree with TRBD1. The CDR3 is 15 amino acids. V was clipped by 4 bases and J by 3 bases; unmatched bases: 7. CDR1 is MNHNY and CDR2 is SVGAGI in the germline V gene (reference sequence).

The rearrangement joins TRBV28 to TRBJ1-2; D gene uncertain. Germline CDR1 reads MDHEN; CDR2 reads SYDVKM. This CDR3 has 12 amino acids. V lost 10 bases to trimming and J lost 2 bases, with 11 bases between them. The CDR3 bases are TGTGCCAAAGGCCGGGGAAACTATGGCTACACCTTC. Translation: CAKGRGNYGYTF.

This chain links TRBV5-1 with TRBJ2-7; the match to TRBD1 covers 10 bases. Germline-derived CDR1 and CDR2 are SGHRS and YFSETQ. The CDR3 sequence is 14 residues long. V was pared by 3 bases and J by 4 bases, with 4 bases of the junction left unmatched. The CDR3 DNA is TGCGCCAGCAGCTGGGACAGGGGAAGATACGAGCAGTACTTC. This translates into CASSWDRGRYEQYF.

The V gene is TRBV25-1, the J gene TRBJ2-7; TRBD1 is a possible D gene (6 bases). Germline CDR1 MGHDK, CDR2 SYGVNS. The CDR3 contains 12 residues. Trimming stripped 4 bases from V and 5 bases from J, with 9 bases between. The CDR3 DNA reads TGTGCCAGCAGTGCTACAGGGAACGAGCAGTACTTC. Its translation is CASSATGNEQYF.

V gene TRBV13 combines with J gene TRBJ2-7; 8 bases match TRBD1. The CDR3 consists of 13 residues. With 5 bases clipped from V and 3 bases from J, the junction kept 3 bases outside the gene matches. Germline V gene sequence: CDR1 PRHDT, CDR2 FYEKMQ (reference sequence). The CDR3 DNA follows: TGTGCCAGCAGCGTCGGACAGGGCTACGAGCAGTACTTC. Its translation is CASSVGQGYEQYF.

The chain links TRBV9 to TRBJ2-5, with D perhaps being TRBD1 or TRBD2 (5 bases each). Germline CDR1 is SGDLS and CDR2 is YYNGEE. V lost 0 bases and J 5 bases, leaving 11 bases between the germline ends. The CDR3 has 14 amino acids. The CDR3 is CASSVAGPGETQYF. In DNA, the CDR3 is TGTGCCAGCAGCGTAGCAGGGCCGGGGGAGACCCAGTACTTC.

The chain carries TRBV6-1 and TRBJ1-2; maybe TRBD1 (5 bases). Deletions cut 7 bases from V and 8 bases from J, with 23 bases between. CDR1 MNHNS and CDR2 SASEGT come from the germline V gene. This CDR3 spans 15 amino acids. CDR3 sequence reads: CASTKRGRDLGGYTF. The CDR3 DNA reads TGTGCCAGCACCAAAAGGGGACGGGACCTTGGGGGCTACACCTTC.

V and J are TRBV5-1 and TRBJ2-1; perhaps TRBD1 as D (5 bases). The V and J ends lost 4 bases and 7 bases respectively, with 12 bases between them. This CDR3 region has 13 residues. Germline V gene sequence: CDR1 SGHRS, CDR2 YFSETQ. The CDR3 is CASSPPKGNEQFF. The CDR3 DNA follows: TGCGCCAGCAGCCCACCCAAGGGGAATGAGCAGTTCTTC.

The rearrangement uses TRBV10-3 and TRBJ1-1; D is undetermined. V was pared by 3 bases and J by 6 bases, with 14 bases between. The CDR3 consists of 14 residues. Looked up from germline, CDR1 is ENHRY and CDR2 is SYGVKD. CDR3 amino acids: CAISDFSPGAEAFF. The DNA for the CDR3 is TGTGCCATCAGTGATTTCAGCCCCGGGGCTGAAGCTTTCTTT.

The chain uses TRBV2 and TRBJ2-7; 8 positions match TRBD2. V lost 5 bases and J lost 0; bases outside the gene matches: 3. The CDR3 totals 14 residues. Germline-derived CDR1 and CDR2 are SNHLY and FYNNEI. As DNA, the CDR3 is TGTGCCAGCAGTCGCAGCGGGAGCTCCTACGAGCAGTACTTC. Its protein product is CASSRSGSSYEQYF.

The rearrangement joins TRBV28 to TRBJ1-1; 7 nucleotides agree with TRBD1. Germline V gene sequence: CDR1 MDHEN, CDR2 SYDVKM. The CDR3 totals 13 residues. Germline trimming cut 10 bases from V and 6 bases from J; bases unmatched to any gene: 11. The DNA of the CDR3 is TGTGCCATCACGACAGGGTTAAACGCTGAAGCTTTCTTT. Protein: CAITTGLNAEAFF.